This T cell receptor beta chain was documented in a study of blood T cells in healthy people across ages (dated by TCRdb to about 2015). Some background on the complete study: In model experiments, template switching captured roughly one uniquely barcoded TCR beta cDNA molecule for every two T cells. To track age-related changes in TCR beta repertoire diversity, the study relied on deep sequencing normalized with unique cDNA molecular identifiers. The study analyzed two additional independent replicas of 1 million unique cDNA reads from the same blood draw for two donors, one aged 18 to 29 and one aged 80 or older. Donors were grouped into four age groups: young (average approximately 16 years), middle-aged (roughly 37), aged (around 60) and long-lived (just over 80). To avoid experimental bias, donors of different ages were distributed randomly across sequencing lanes.

The donors were around 39 Caucasian individuals from Russia, aged about 6 to 95 years, who were systemically healthy. Each donor gave ten milliliters of peripheral blood, drawn into EDTA-treated Vacutainer tubes. PBMCs were isolated by Ficoll-Paque density-gradient centrifugation, with at least 7 million obtained per sample. Trizol reagent was used to extract total RNA from the PBMCs, yielding at least 5.5 micrograms per sample. The percentages of naive CD45RAhigh/CD27high T cells were determined by flow cytometry on a PBMC aliquot from every donor. Overall study results and their limits: A strong correlation was found between observed TCR beta diversity and the percentage of naive T cells measured by flow cytometry. Since profiling was done on bulk unsorted PBMCs, naive and antigen-experienced compartments could not be conclusively compared. Donor CMV infection status was unknown, potentially confounding age-related changes in expanded clonotypes. Compared with the aged group, the long-lived group had more naive CD4+ T cells, fewer expanded clones and increased TCR diversity, a pattern suggesting age selection. Observed TCR beta diversity per million T cells fell roughly linearly with age, and a significant reduction was already apparent by age approximately 41. Estimates of total diversity from one million sequenced T cells were regarded as lower bounds and underestimates.

The method was 5' RACE. Sequencing took place on an Illumina HiSeq 2500. A second PCR of roughly 6 to 11 cycles was run with a J-beta primer mix and a sample-barcoded 5' primer. A template-switch 5' adaptor carrying 12 random nucleotides introduced a unique molecular identifier onto each TCR beta cDNA molecule. Each sample yielded at least 2.5 million CDR3-containing paired-end reads. The Mint cDNA synthesis kit, primed by a TRBC-specific oligonucleotide, was used to synthesize first-strand cDNA from all RNA. Following uracil-DNA glycosylase treatment, a first 18-cycle PCR with universal primers M1SS and BC2_uni_R was performed on all cDNA. In the paper's pipeline: For normalization, 1 million high-quality reads, each with a distinct molecular identifier, were randomly selected from each sample. Instead of being binned into consensus sequences, reads with shared molecular identifiers were discarded. MiTCR, set to a Q25 quality threshold and the strictest error-elimination algorithm, was used for CDR3 identification, clonotype clustering and error correction. A nonparametric unseen species model with Euler transformation was used to estimate a lower bound on total TCR beta diversity. TCRdb reran the public reads through fastp at Q25 and MiXCR, keeping productive beta chains. Entries are consolidated by CDR3 protein sequence, retaining the most common genes and DNA. The V and J calls and clone size are TCRdb's, not the authors'. This sample lists approximately 790,000 distinct CDR3 sequences; around 68% were detected once. The ten largest clones capture around a quarter of the sample.

The V and J ends are trimmed by 3 bases and 1 base, leaving 11 bases between them. From its cysteine to its phenylalanine, the CDR3 spans 14 amino acids. The entry retains the CDR3 DNA only, 42 bases that are in frame from base 1. According to the germline V gene (reference sequence), CDR1 reads DFQATT and CDR2 reads SNEGSKA. With regard to this clonotype: The clone's antigen remains unknown. Base quality data are lacking; no much larger clone is found one base away.

Sample: blood. The receptor's source is a man aged 30 to 39 in good health. The chain couples TRBV20-1 to TRBJ2-3, with the D gene not clear enough to name. The nucleotide sequence is TGCAGTGCTAGCTCAACGGCCCGCACAGATACGCAGTATTTT. Its translation reads: CSASSTARTDTQYF.